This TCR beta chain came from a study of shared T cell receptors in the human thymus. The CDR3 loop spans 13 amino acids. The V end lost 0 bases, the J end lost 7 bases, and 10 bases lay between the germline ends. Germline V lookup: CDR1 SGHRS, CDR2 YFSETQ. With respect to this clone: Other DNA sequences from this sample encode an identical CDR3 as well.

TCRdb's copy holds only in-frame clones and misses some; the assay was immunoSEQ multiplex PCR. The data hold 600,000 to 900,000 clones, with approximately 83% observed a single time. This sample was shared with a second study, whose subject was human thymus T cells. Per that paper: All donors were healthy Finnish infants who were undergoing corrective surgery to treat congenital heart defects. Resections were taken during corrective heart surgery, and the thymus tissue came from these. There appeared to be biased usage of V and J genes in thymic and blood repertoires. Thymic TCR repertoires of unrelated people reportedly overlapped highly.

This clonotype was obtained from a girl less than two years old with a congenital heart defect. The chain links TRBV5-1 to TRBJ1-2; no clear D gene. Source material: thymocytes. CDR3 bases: TGCGCCAGCAGCTTGGCGGGAGGCGGTGGCTACACCTTC. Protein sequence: CASSLAGGGGYTF.